This T cell receptor beta chain originates from a study of beta chain features in type 1 diabetes. Study findings and constraints: PCR could preferentially amplify shorter templates, alike in patients and controls. Insertions were fewer and deletions more numerous at VDJ junctions in type 1 diabetes patients. Because the template was cDNA, high-expressing cells might be over-represented. TCRB CDR3s from Type 1 diabetes patients were moderately but significantly shorter in all four CD4+ subsets.

The J segment lost 5 bases and the V segment lost 4 bases, leaving 11 bases of the junction unmatched. Germline CDR1 is SGHDT and CDR2 is YYEEEE. The CDR3 loop spans 15 amino acids. A note on this clone: Its specificity is not known.

What was sequenced were expressed TCRB transcripts, since all of the isolated RNA had been reverse transcribed. The table came from immunoSEQ multiplex PCR; TCRdb's copy has only in-frame clones and leaves some out. The sample includes some 250,000 clones, 14% seen only once; the top ten take approximately 0.018%. Cells sorted by CD45RO/CCR7/CD25/CD127/CD95/CD27 comprised CD4+ naive, central memory, regulatory and stem cell-like memory cells. The sequenced material came from naive CD4+ T cells from blood. The chain employs TRBV5-6 and TRBJ2-7; TRBD1 agrees at 8 bases. This clonotype originated in a man aged 30 to 45 with type 1 diabetes. CDR3 bases: TGTGCCAGCAGCCCTGGACAGGGCGGGTATGACGAGCAGTACTTC. It is translated as CASSPGQGGYDEQYF.